A single TCR beta chain is shown here with its context. Its antigen remains unknown. This sample was taken from a study of T cell responses to AZD1222 COVID-19 vaccine. Study-wide results and caveats: Spike-spanning, vaccine-associated CD4 TCRs were dominant at 160-218 and 743-854.

CDR1 and CDR2 from the germline V gene are MDHEN and SYDVKM. J was trimmed by 8 bases and V by 8 bases; bases with no gene match: 7. The CDR3 has 12 amino acids. Assay: immunoSEQ multiplex PCR; the TCRdb copy retains only in-frame clones and omits some. The profile shows some 180,000 clones, roughly 92% of them singletons. The V and J genes are TRBV28 and TRBJ1-1, with TRBD1 matching over 8 bases. This sequence was found in an adult who received the MenACWY meningococcal vaccine as a control. The sequencing here drew on peripheral blood, taken 28 days after the second dose of the MenACWY control vaccine. The CDR3 coding sequence is TGTGCCAGCCTCCCCCGGGACAGGGAAGCTTTCTTT. This gives the protein CASLPRDREAFF.